The clone carrying this T cell receptor (beta chain) was found a few times. What it recognizes is unknown. Newly diagnosed patients aged 18 to 65 had hyperthyroidism of under 2 months' duration. These data originate in a study of T cells in Graves' hyperthyroidism and ophthalmopathy. It was RNA transcripts that yielded the amplified TCR beta CDR3 regions. TCR CDR3 regions were first amplified by RT-PCR with HTBI primers. TCRdb reprocessed the multiplex PCR reads with MiXCR, giving one entry per CDR3 protein. The table shows about 350,000 distinct CDR3 sequences, with under 20% occurring only once. Whole-study results and caveats: Most clonotypes that expanded in the thyroid above 0.001 also showed up in blood.

The CDR3 totals 18 residues. V was clipped by 4 bases and J by 0 bases; unmatched bases: 7. Germline-derived CDR1 and CDR2 are KGHSH and LQKENI. The genes are TRBV18 and TRBJ2-3; 13 bases are shared with TRBD2. The clonotype was recovered from a woman under 30 with Graves' hyperthyroidism. The source material was blood. CDR3 region: CASSHRLAGGHSTDTQYF. CDR3 in DNA: TGTGCCAGCTCACACCGACTAGCGGGGGGACACAGCACAGATACGCAGTATTTT.